This T cell receptor (beta chain) originates from a study of a mutant IDH1 vaccine in newly diagnosed glioma. Study details: Patients were given eight vaccinations, scheduled in weeks 1, 3, 5, 7, 11, 15, 19 and 23. Patients had received radiotherapy, temozolomide, or both previously, most receiving both.

Notes on this clone: Its target is unknown.

Specified time point: week 5, during vaccination. The study gave 300 ug of mutant IDH1 20-mer peptide per vaccine dose, with topical imiquimod. Donors' newly diagnosed IDH1-mutant WHO grade 3 or 4 astrocytomas lacked nuclear ATRX. Sequenced by immunoSEQ multiplex PCR; TCRdb stores in-frame clones only, minus some. The sample contains 27,000 or so clones, around 85% of which appear only once. The V and J ends lost 7 bases and 4 bases respectively, with 9 bases between them. The CDR3 is 11 residues long. CDR1 and CDR2 (germline): SQVTM, ANQGSEA. The rearrangement joins TRBV29-1 to TRBJ2-3; maybe TRBD2 (5 bases). The source material was PBMCs, sampled from a glioma patient whose treatment included an IDH1 peptide vaccine. This clonotype was sampled from a man aged 35 to 55 with glioma. Some clones in this sample may be carry-over from other donors' samples. The CDR3 here is CSASGADTQYF. For the CDR3, the DNA is TGCAGCGCAAGCGGTGCAGATACGCAGTATTTT.